This T cell receptor (beta chain) was observed in a study of PD-1 blockade in classical Hodgkin lymphoma. Study results and caveats: Newly diagnosed patients were reported to exhibit reduced baseline TCR diversity relative to healthy donors. Repertoire difference causes, possibly disease activity or prior therapy, remain undefined. Baseline diversity resembling that of newly diagnosed patients was seen in complete responders. Only CD4+ TCR diversity, not CD8+, had risen significantly by C4D1.

Time point here: cycle 4 day 1 (C4D1), after more than 5 weeks of nivolumab. Relapse after autologous stem cell transplantation occurred in every patient, and brentuximab vedotin exposure varied. Researchers used magnetic negative selection to pull out pure CD4+ T cells from thawed PBMCs. On this clone itself: Its specificity is not known.

Assay used: immunoSEQ multiplex PCR; TCRdb lists only in-frame clones, some missing. The data show some 30,000 clones, roughly 90% seen once. The clonotype originates from a human donor with classical Hodgkin lymphoma. This sample comprised CD4+ T cells from blood, obtained before the fourth cycle of nivolumab.

The CDR3, as DNA: TGTGCCAGCAGCGTAAGCCCAGGCAAGGAAAAACTGTTTTTT. It encodes CASSVSPGKEKLFF. The rearrangement joins TRBV9 to TRBJ1-4; D is unclear. This CDR3 contains 14 residues. Trimming took off 1 base at V and 8 bases at J, with 12 bases between the two ends. Per germline, CDR1 SGDLS and CDR2 YYNGEE.